This T cell receptor (beta chain) was recorded in a study of T-cell reconstitution after alpha-beta-depleted transplantation in children. The CDR3 runs 17 residues. The V gene's germline CDR1 is MNHEY and CDR2 SVGAGI. V was trimmed by 2 bases and J by 2 bases, leaving 17 bases between them. This clonotype was picked up a small number of times. Unique molecular identifiers were built into the TCRbeta library. TCRdb fed the PCR reads into MiXCR, producing one record per CDR3 protein. The sample shows over 400,000 distinct CDR3 sequences, under 15% of them seen only once. Specimen: PBMCs from the stem cell graft donor, collected from the stem cell graft. The chain recombines TRBV6-5 with TRBJ2-3; possible D gene TRBD1, 6 bases. The clonotype comes from a human donor who donated a stem cell graft to a child with combined immunodeficiency. The CDR3 region has the DNA TGTGCCAGCAGTTACGGGAGTTCGGGACAACTCACAGATACGCAGTATTTT. Encoded protein: CASSYGSSGQLTDTQYF.